This T cell receptor beta chain derives from a study of T cells after yellow fever vaccination. Whole-study results and caveats: A small share of clonotypes appeared in both CD4 and CD8 compartments. The presence of abundant clonotypes contaminating from the bulk population was possible in FACS-sorted repertoires.

TCRdb reanalysed the 5' RACE reads using MiXCR and keeps one entry per CDR3 protein. The repertoire holds hundreds of thousands of distinct CDR3 sequences, with about 12% as singletons. Details on this clonotype: Its matching antigen is unknown.

The CDR3 spans 16 residues. Germline CDR1 reads LNHDA; CDR2 reads SQIVND (reference sequence). V lost 5 bases and J lost 7; bases outside the gene matches: 10. The chain recombines TRBV19 with TRBJ2-1, with 11 bases lining up with TRBD2. This TCR derives from a man aged 25 to 40 who received the YFV17D yellow fever vaccine. Sample: PBMCs, taken on the day of the yellow fever booster vaccination. CDR3 in DNA: TGTGCCAGTAGTCAACTACTAGCGGGAGTGTATAATGAGCAGTTCTTC. It translates to CASSQLLAGVYNEQFF.